The clone carrying this T cell receptor (beta chain) turned up a few times. What it binds is unknown. This sample was included in a study of response to subunit inactivated influenza vaccine. Notes on the study in general: It was suggested by the authors that few new T cells are recruited by each seasonal influenza vaccination.

The CDR3 runs to 13 residues. Trimming left V 0 bases short and J 5 bases short, with 10 bases between. CDR1 is DFQATT, CDR2 SNEGSKA, per germline (reference sequence). TCRdb reprocessed the RT-PCR reads via MiXCR and lists one record per CDR3 protein. Of 450,000 to 700,000 distinct CDR3 sequences in the sample, around 13% were seen once. The V call is TRBV20-1, the J call TRBJ1-1, with D possibly matching TRBD1 (6 bases). The sample consisted of PBMCs from blood, taken less than 13 days after vaccination. The TCR comes from a man aged 45-65 years who received an inactivated influenza vaccine. The CDR3 protein is CSAREGARTEAFF. CDR3 DNA sequence: TGCAGTGCTAGAGAGGGGGCGCGAACTGAAGCTTTCTTT.